This T cell receptor beta chain comes out of a study of Graves' ophthalmopathy and Graves' hyperthyroidism. Diagnostic conclusions were grounded in clinical symptoms, serum thyroxine, TRAb, thyroid ultrasound and orbital computed tomography. Germline loops: CDR1 LNHDA, CDR2 SQIVND (reference sequence). There are 17 residues in the CDR3. The J segment lost 4 bases and the V segment lost 5 bases, leaving 12 bases of the junction unmatched. RNA transcripts were the template, and TCR beta CDR3 regions were amplified from them. RT-PCR with HTBI primers came first, then second-round multiplex PCR. TCRdb itself ran the multiplex PCR reads through MiXCR, one entry per CDR3 protein. In the table there are roughly 410,000 distinct CDR3 sequences, 15% of which are singletons. Study results and caveats: The majority of expanded thyroid clonotypes above 0.001 frequency also occurred in blood.

This clonotype turned up a few times. Antigen unknown. The material sequenced was peripheral blood. This TCR was sampled from a woman between 18 and 30 years old with stable Graves' hyperthyroidism. The J gene is TRBJ2-2, the V gene TRBV19, with 8 positions matching TRBD2. CDR3 DNA: TGTGCCAGTAGTCTCCTCGCGGGACTAGGATCCACCGGGGAGCTGTTTTTT. It translates to CASSLLAGLGSTGELFF.